These T cell receptor beta chains were read from a single sample in a study of cytomegalovirus exposure and HLA in healthy donors. The repertoire was sequenced with immunoSEQ multiplex PCR; TCRdb's copy has only in-frame clones and lacks some. The sample holds 100,000 to 150,000 clones, about a sixth seen once. Input material: PBMCs. Source of these receptors: a female donor in good health and CMV-seropositive. The CDR3 runs from the conserved cysteine through the conserved F or W. Each record gives: J gene, V gene, clone size, D gene, CDR3 protein, CDR3 DNA. The D gene is left open where the match is weak. Some rows mark clone size as missing; the rest say once, few, many or name a class of expanded clone.

>TRBJ1-4|TRBV15|few|NA
CATSRATFPNEKLFF
TGTGCCACCAGCAGAGCGACATTTCCTAATGAAAAACTGTTTTTT
>TRBJ1-3|TRBV5-1|NA|TRBD1
CASSLVAGGGNTIYF
TGCGCCAGCAGCTTGGTAGCAGGGGGAGGAAACACCATATATTTT
>TRBJ2-7|TRBV6-5|NA|NA
CASKKRGTSSYEQYF
TGTGCCAGCAAAAAGAGGGGGACATCCTCCTACGAGCAGTACTTC
>TRBJ1-4|TRBV6-5|NA|TRBD1
CASSFGQGTIHEKLFF
TGTGCCAGCAGTTTCGGACAGGGGACTATCCATGAAAAACTGTTTTTT
>TRBJ1-6|TRBV4-2|few|TRBD1
CASSQPRTGYNSPLHF
TGTGCCAGCAGCCAACCCCGGACAGGTTATAATTCACCCCTCCACTTT
>TRBJ1-3|TRBV7-9|NA|NA
CASSLVFQGSGNTIYF
TGTGCCAGCAGCTTAGTCTTTCAAGGGAGTGGAAACACCATATATTTT
>TRBJ1-2|TRBV27|NA|TRBD1
CASSQGAGGYTF
TGTGCCAGCAGTCAGGGGGCAGGGGGCTACACCTTC
>TRBJ2-1|TRBV4-1|many|TRBD2
CASSQVRLAIYNEQFF
TGCGCCAGCAGCCAGGTGAGACTAGCGATCTACAATGAGCAGTTCTTC
>TRBJ1-1|TRBV29-1|NA|NA
CSVERNRLGSGEAFF
TGCAGCGTTGAACGCAATAGGTTAGGGAGCGGTGAAGCTTTCTTT
>TRBJ1-1|TRBV28|few|TRBD1
CASRLDRVKTEAFF
TGTGCCAGCAGGTTGGACAGGGTTAAGACTGAAGCTTTCTTT
>TRBJ2-7|TRBV7-2|few|NA
CASSLVPGSYEQYF
TGTGCCAGCAGCTTAGTACCAGGGTCCTACGAGCAGTACTTC
>TRBJ1-5|TRBV5-6|NA|NA
CASSLLGGRSNQPQHF
TGTGCCAGCAGCTTGTTGGGGGGACGGAGCAATCAGCCCCAGCATTTT
>TRBJ1-1|TRBV5-1|few|NA
CASSSPQGTEAFF
TGCGCCAGCAGCTCGCCTCAGGGCACTGAAGCTTTCTTT
>TRBJ2-2|TRBV11-2|once|NA
CASRTPGWAGELFF
TGTGCCAGCCGCACACCGGGGTGGGCCGGGGAGCTGTTTTTT
>TRBJ2-3|TRBV29-1|few|TRBD2
CSVNPGGTDTQYF
TGCAGCGTTAATCCGGGAGGGACAGATACGCAGTATTTT
>TRBJ1-3|TRBV7-9|NA|NA
CASSTLPVGGGNTIYF
TGTGCCAGCAGCACCCTCCCGGTGGGAGGTGGAAACACCATATATTTT
>TRBJ2-1|TRBV29-1|few|NA
CSVRGVVYNEQFF
TGCAGCGTTCGCGGGGTGGTCTACAATGAGCAGTTCTTC
>TRBJ2-1|TRBV5-1|few|TRBD2
CASSLGTSGDEQFF
TGCGCCAGCAGCTTGGGGACTAGCGGTGATGAGCAGTTCTTC
>TRBJ2-1|TRBV4-1|NA|NA
CASSHARRPTYNEQFF
TGCGCCAGCAGCCACGCAAGGAGGCCTACCTACAATGAGCAGTTCTTC
>TRBJ2-3|TRBV5-4|NA|NA
CASSPSWGQADTQYF
TGTGCCAGCAGCCCCTCTTGGGGGCAGGCAGATACGCAGTATTTT
>TRBJ1-4|TRBV7-6|few|TRBD1
CASSLVSGTGSEKLFF
TGTGCCAGCAGCTTAGTGTCTGGGACAGGGTCTGAAAAACTGTTTTTT
>TRBJ1-1|TRBV4-3|NA|NA
CASSHMTGQEAFF
TGCGCCAGCAGCCATATGACTGGACAGGAAGCTTTCTTT
>TRBJ2-3|TRBV5-1|NA|TRBD2
CASSAGLAGGYGDTQYF
TGCGCCAGCAGCGCGGGACTAGCGGGAGGTTATGGAGATACGCAGTATTTT
>TRBJ2-3|TRBV27|NA|NA
CASSFLARAHDTQYF
TGTGCCAGCAGTTTTTTGGCCAGGGCGCACGATACGCAGTATTTT
>TRBJ2-3|TRBV7-3|NA|TRBD2
CASSLVAGPGDTQYF
TGTGCCAGCAGCTTAGTAGCGGGGCCCGGAGATACGCAGTATTTT
>TRBJ1-3|TRBV5-1|NA|TRBD1
CASSLLVTGAASLGNTIYF
TGCGCCAGCAGCTTGTTGGTGACAGGGGCGGCTTCCCTTGGAAACACCATATATTTT
>TRBJ1-1|TRBV2|few|NA
CASSEGGIGGTEAFF
TGTGCCAGCAGTGAAGGAGGAATTGGTGGCACTGAAGCTTTCTTT
>TRBJ2-7|TRBV29-1|few|NA
CSGQQAYEQYF
TGCAGCGGCCAACAAGCCTACGAGCAGTACTTC
>TRBJ2-3|TRBV27|NA|NA
CASSLVPGADTQYF
TGTGCCAGCAGTTTAGTCCCAGGGGCGGATACGCAGTATTTT
>TRBJ1-2|TRBV4-1|NA|TRBD1
CASSQGGAGGDYGYTF
TGCGCCAGCAGCCAAGGGGGGGCAGGGGGCGACTATGGCTACACCTTC
>TRBJ2-7|TRBV5-1|few|NA
CASSFQGLGYEQYF
TGCGCCAGCAGCTTTCAGGGACTGGGCTACGAGCAGTACTTC
>TRBJ2-1|TRBV11-3|NA|NA
CASSPDSYNEQFF
TGTGCCAGCAGCCCTGACAGCTACAATGAGCAGTTCTTC
>TRBJ2-7|TRBV25-1|few|TRBD2
CASSGGGSWREQYF
TGTGCCAGCAGCGGGGGGGGGAGCTGGAGGGAGCAGTACTTC
>TRBJ2-1|TRBV9|NA|NA
CASSVVGGRGSYNEQFF
TGTGCCAGCAGCGTAGTAGGGGGGCGGGGGTCTTACAATGAGCAGTTCTTC
>TRBJ1-2|TRBV4-1|NA|NA
CASSQVGVVSGYGYTF
TGCGCCAGCAGCCAAGTTGGAGTGGTTAGTGGCTATGGCTACACCTTC
>TRBJ1-1|TRBV7-2|NA|NA
CASSLLFVNTEAFF
TGTGCCAGCAGCTTATTATTCGTCAACACTGAAGCTTTCTTT
>TRBJ2-3|TRBV27|NA|TRBD2
CASSGLAGSSDTQYF
TGTGCCAGCAGTGGACTAGCGGGTTCTTCGGATACGCAGTATTTT
>TRBJ1-5|TRBV9|few|NA
CASSVEGQTDQPQHF
TGTGCCAGCAGCGTGGAAGGACAGACGGATCAGCCCCAGCATTTT